These T cell receptor beta chains were read from a single sample in a study of early T cells in non-severe SARS-CoV-2 infection. TCRdb processed the 5' RACE reads anew with MiXCR; each CDR3 protein has one entry. The table includes roughly 70,000 distinct CDR3 sequences, 13% detected once. The sequenced sample consisted of whole blood. These TCRs come from an adult who was a healthcare worker with PCR-confirmed SARS-CoV-2 infection or an uninfected control (not recorded which). CDR3s include the opening cysteine and the closing phenylalanine or tryptophan. A D gene is named only where the DNA matches it firmly. Not all rows give a size; the values are once, few, many and, for expanded clones, a class.

few,.,TRBJ1-1,TRBV5-4,13,TGTGCCAGCAGCTTGGGGCCTAACACTGAAGCTTTCTTT,CASSLGPNTEAFF
few,.,TRBJ2-7,TRBV29-1,13,TGCAGCGCATCGTACACGGGATTTTTAGAGCAGTACTTC,CSASYTGFLEQYF
.,TRBD2,TRBJ2-1,TRBV11-2,15,TGTGCCAGCAGCCCGACCGGGACTAGCGGAGATGAGCAGTTCTTC,CASSPTGTSGDEQFF
many,.,TRBJ1-2,TRBV20-1,14,TGCAGTGCTACGCCGTCGGGGGGCCCCAATGGCTACACCTTC,CSATPSGGPNGYTF
many,.,TRBJ2-6,TRBV7-9,14,TGTGCCAGCAACCCCGCGCGGAGGGCCAACGTCCTGACTTTC,CASNPARRANVLTF
.,TRBD2,TRBJ2-1,TRBV29-1,13,TGCAGCGTTTCATCGAAAGCGGGGAGTGAGCAGTTCTTC,CSVSSKAGSEQFF
many,TRBD2,TRBJ2-7,TRBV6-2/TRBV6-3,15,TGTGCCAGCAGTCCCCTGACTAGCGGAGTCTACGAGCAGTACTTC,CASSPLTSGVYEQYF
many,.,TRBJ1-5,TRBV29-1,13,TGCAGCGTCTCTCAGGGTGCCAATCAGCCCCAGCATTTT,CSVSQGANQPQHF
.,.,TRBJ2-1,TRBV20-1,13,TGCAGTGCTGACCGGGACGGGCCCAATGAGCAGTTCTTC,CSADRDGPNEQFF
.,TRBD1,TRBJ2-2,TRBV28,15,TGTGCCAGCGTGGGGACAGCCGGGAACACCGGGGAGCTGTTTTTT,CASVGTAGNTGELFF
.,.,TRBJ1-2,TRBV7-8,14,TGTGCCAGCAGCTTAGAGGGTCAACTATATGGCTACACCTTC,CASSLEGQLYGYTF
.,.,TRBJ2-2,TRBV28,12,TGTGCCAGCAGAGGGAACACCGGGGAGCTGTTTTTT,CASRGNTGELFF
few,TRBD1,TRBJ1-6,TRBV7-9,14,TGTGCCAGCAGCTGGGACAGAGATAATTCACCCCTCCACTTT,CASSWDRDNSPLHF
.,.,TRBJ2-3,TRBV5-1,14,TGCGCCAGCAGCTCCAGTGCAGGCACAGATACGCAGTATTTT,CASSSSAGTDTQYF
many,TRBD1,TRBJ2-5,TRBV10-2,12,TGCGCCAGCGGGACAGGCGGGGAGACCCAGTACTTC,CASGTGGETQYF
few,.,TRBJ2-2,TRBV28,13,TGTGCCAGCGAGTCCCCGAACACCGGGGAGCTGTTTTTT,CASESPNTGELFF
few,.,TRBJ2-7,TRBV29-1,11,TGCAGCGTTGAAGAGGGTTGGGAGCAGTACTTC,CSVEEGWEQYF
many,.,TRBJ2-1,TRBV2,12,TGTGCCAGCAGTGAAGCTGCCCGGCCTCAGTTCTTC,CASSEAARPQFF
.,.,TRBJ2-1,TRBV7-3,15,TGTGCCAGCAGCTCGAAGGACAGTTTTATTGATGAGCAGTTCTTC,CASSSKDSFIDEQFF
many,.,TRBJ1-2,TRBV21-1,15,TGTGCCAGCAGCAAAGATGGACTGGAAAACTATGGCTACACCTTC,CASSKDGLENYGYTF
few,.,TRBJ2-6,TRBV27,12,TGTGCCAGGGGACGCGGGGCCAACGTCCTGACTTTC,CARGRGANVLTF
many,.,TRBJ2-6,TRBV18,15,TGTGCCAGCTCACCAACAGGCTCTGGGGCCAACGTCCTGACTTTC,CASSPTGSGANVLTF
few,TRBD2,TRBJ2-1,TRBV5-4,17,TGTGCCAGCAGCCCAGGAGGCGCGGGAGGGTACCACAATGAGCAGTTCTTC,CASSPGGAGGYHNEQFF
many,.,TRBJ1-1,TRBV30,13,TGTGCCTGGAGTGTCGGACTGAACACTGAAGCTTTCTTT,CAWSVGLNTEAFF
few,.,TRBJ2-7,TRBV7-8,13,TGTGCCAGCAGCCTAAGACACCACTACGAGCAGTACTTC,CASSLRHHYEQYF
many,TRBD2,TRBJ2-2,TRBV7-2,15,TGTGCCAGCAGCTTAGCGGGAGGGAGCACCGGGGAGCTGTTTTTT,CASSLAGGSTGELFF
few,.,TRBJ1-2,TRBV20-1,13,TGCAGTGCTCCTAATACAGGAAACTATGGCTACACCTTC,CSAPNTGNYGYTF
.,TRBD1,TRBJ1-1,TRBV29-1,13,TGCAGCGTTGAAGATAGGACAGGGAGGTCAGCTTTCTTT,CSVEDRTGRSAFF
.,TRBD1,TRBJ2-7,TRBV13,13,TGTGCCAGCAGCTTTCGGACAGGAGACGAGCAGTACTTC,CASSFRTGDEQYF
.,.,TRBJ2-2,TRBV7-2,14,TGTGCCAGCAGCTTACAGGGGATGGGCGGGGAGCTGTTTTTT,CASSLQGMGGELFF
.,TRBD1,TRBJ2-4,TRBV19,14,TGTGCCAGTAGTATCCGGGACAGGGACAACATTCAGTACTTC,CASSIRDRDNIQYF
many,.,TRBJ1-2,TRBV9,14,TGTGCCAGCAGCAAAGGGGACGTTAACTATGGCTACACCTTC,CASSKGDVNYGYTF